This TCR beta chain comes out of a study of identical twins. This clonotype was recorded many times. The CDR3 totals 14 residues. Germline assignment: CDR1 MNHEY and CDR2 SVGEGT. Trimming shortened V by 10 bases and J by 4 bases, and 17 bases separated the two germline ends. Addition of a universal primer site occurred through template switching, and cDNA carried unique molecular identifiers. TCRdb processed the 5' RACE reads anew with MiXCR; each CDR3 protein has one entry. The data hold hundreds of thousands of distinct CDR3 sequences, with 7% to 7.5% observed a single time. These same data were also listed under a study on yellow fever vaccine responses in identical twins.

The origin of this receptor is a woman aged 18-30 years in good health. The chain joins TRBV6-2 or TRBV6-3 to TRBJ2-1; D is unclear. Sequenced input: PBMCs. CDR3 nucleotides: TGTGCCATCGTTAAGGGATTCCCATACAATGAGCAGTTCTTC. It codes for CAIVKGFPYNEQFF.